This T cell receptor beta chain is drawn from a study of beta chain features in type 1 diabetes. Study findings and constraints: Junctions at VDJ sites from type 1 diabetes patients had fewer insertions and more deletions. Compared with healthy donors, patients appeared to share more similar naive, central memory and regulatory TCRB repertoires. The study found moderately but significantly shorter TCRB CDR3s in all four CD4+ subsets of Type 1 diabetes patients.

Using CD45RO/CCR7/CD25/CD127/CD95/CD27, CD4+ naive, central memory, regulatory and stem cell-like memory cells were sorted. Populations isolated by sorting all had purity greater than 95%. This clone turned up a few times. What it recognizes is unknown. Germline values: CDR1 SGHAT, CDR2 FQNNGV. J lost 4 bases, V lost 5 bases, and 7 bases had no gene match. This CDR3 contains 14 residues. Every bit of the isolated RNA underwent reverse transcription, so sequencing read expressed TCRB transcripts. TCRdb's table, derived via immunoSEQ multiplex PCR, lists solely in-frame clones and lacks some. The sample has 100,000 to 150,000 clones; around 10% are singletons.

The specimen was central memory CD4+ T cells from blood. The clonotype was recovered from a man aged 25-40 years with type 1 diabetes. The rearrangement uses TRBV11-2 and TRBJ2-5; the match to TRBD1 covers 7 bases. CDR3 amino acids: CASSTLEGAETQYF. The CDR3 nucleotides read TGTGCCAGCAGCACCTTAGAGGGGGCAGAGACCCAGTACTTC.